What follows describes a single T cell receptor beta chain. What it binds is unknown. This record belongs to a study of T cell repertoires in cytomegalovirus infection. Whole-study context: A matching HLA type, together with CMV infection, was signaled by public TCR beta signatures.

Whole-study findings and limits: Individuals carrying CMV plus the relevant HLA were identified by cumulative frequency of public TCR beta families. Predominance within the ex vivo response was attributable to HLA-C-restricted CMV-specific TCR beta clonotypes.

From germline, CDR1 is LNHDA and CDR2 SQIVND (reference sequence). Trimming shortened V by 1 base and J by 4 bases, and 10 bases separated the two germline ends. CDR3 size: 14 residues. TCRdb fed the reads into MiXCR, producing one record per CDR3 protein. The table includes approximately 180,000 distinct CDR3 sequences, roughly a fifth detected once. This clonotype was sampled from a human donor in good health (CMV status not recorded). Some clones in this sample may be carry-over from other donors' samples. Sequenced sample: PBMCs. The rearrangement joins TRBV19 to TRBJ1-1; no firm D call. In nucleotides, the CDR3 is TGTGCCAGTAGTATAGCTAGCGGAACCACTGAAGCTTTCTTT. Protein product: CASSIASGTTEAFF.